This T cell receptor (beta chain) was documented in a study of control samples from healthy donors and cancer patients. This clone appeared once. TCRdb's copy holds only in-frame clones and misses some; the assay was immunoSEQ multiplex PCR. The sample comprises under 85,000 clones, 80% to 90% of which are singletons, and approximately 10% rests with the top ten. CDR1 is SEHNR and CDR2 is FQNEAQ in the germline V gene (reference sequence). This CDR3 has 12 residues. The V and J ends lost 5 bases and 2 bases respectively, with 7 bases between them. The V and J genes are TRBV7-9 and TRBJ2-7; D may be TRBD1 (6 bases). The sequenced sample was PBMCs. This sequence originates from a man in his 60s with head and neck cancer. The CDR3 region is CASSGQTYEQYF. The DNA of the CDR3 is TGTGCCAGCAGCGGACAGACCTACGAGCAGTACTTC.